The clone carrying this T cell receptor (beta chain) was seen only once. What it binds is unknown. The data are from a study of T cell responses to AZD1222 COVID-19 vaccine. Study overall: Some second doses came at about 4 weeks and others at about 12 weeks; these were pooled. Broader study findings: Among spike-specific TCRs, nearly half reportedly target unmutated variant regions.

Trimming removed 2 bases at V and 7 bases at J, with 11 bases between. The CDR3 spans 13 residues. Germline values: CDR1 SNHLY, CDR2 FYNNEI. Repertoires were generated with immunoSEQ multiplex PCR, while TCRdb's copy carries only in-frame clones and drops some. The sample lists about 110,000 clones, about four fifths seen once, with approximately 4.6% in the top ten. This clonotype originated in an adult in good health. The rearrangement joins TRBV2 to TRBJ1-2; a weak D match, TRBD1 (5 bases). The starting material was peripheral blood, obtained on day 0 of AZD1222 vaccination. The DNA of the CDR3 is TGTGCCAGCAGTGAAACGGGGAGGGGTGGCTACACCTTC. This sequence encodes CASSETGRGGYTF.